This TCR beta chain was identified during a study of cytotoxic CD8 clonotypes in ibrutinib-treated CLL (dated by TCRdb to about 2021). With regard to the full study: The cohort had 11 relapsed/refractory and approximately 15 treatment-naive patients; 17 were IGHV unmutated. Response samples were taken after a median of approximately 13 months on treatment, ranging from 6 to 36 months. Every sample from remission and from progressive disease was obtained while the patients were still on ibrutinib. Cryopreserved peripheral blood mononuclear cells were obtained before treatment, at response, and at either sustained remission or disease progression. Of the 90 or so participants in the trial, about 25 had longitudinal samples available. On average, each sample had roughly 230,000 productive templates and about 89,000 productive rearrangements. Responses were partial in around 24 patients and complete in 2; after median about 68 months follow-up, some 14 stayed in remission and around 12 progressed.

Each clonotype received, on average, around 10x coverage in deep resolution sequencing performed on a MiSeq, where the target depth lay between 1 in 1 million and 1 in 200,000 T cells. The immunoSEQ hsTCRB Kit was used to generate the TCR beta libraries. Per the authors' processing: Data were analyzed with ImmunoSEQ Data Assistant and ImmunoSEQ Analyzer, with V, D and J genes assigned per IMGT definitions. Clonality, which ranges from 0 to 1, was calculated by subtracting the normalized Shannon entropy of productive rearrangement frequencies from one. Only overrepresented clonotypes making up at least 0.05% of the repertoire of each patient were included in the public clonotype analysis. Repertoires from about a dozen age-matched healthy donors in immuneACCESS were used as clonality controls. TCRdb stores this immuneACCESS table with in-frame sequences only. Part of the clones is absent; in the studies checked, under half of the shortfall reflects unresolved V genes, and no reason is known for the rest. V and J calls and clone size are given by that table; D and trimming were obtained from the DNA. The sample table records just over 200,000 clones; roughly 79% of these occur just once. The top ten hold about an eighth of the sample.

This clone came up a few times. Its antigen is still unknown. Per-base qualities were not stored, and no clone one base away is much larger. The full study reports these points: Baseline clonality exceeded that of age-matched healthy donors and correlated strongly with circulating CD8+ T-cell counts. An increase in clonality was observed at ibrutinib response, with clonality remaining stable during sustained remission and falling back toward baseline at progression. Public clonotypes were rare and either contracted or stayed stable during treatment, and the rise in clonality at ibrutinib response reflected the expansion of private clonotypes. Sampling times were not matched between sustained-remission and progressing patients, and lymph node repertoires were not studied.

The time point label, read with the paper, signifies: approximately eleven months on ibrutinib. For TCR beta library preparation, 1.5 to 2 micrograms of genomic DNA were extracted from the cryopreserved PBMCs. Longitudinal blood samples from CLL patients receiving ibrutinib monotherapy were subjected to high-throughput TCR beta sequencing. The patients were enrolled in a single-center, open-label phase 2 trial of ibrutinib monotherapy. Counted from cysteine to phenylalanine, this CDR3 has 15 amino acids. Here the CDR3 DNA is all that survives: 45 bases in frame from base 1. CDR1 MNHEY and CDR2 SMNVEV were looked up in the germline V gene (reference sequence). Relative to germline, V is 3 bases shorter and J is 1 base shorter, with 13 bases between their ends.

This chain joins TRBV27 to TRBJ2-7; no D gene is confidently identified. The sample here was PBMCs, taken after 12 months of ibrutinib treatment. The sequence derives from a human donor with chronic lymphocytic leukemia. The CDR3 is CASSLLPGPSYEQYF. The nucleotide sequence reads TGTGCCAGCAGTTTGCTCCCCGGGCCTTCCTACGAGCAGTACTTC.